Listed here are 6 T cell receptor beta chains from one sample, sequenced in a study of T cell clonality in common variable immunodeficiency. Profiling relied on immunoSEQ multiplex PCR, and the TCRdb table lists in-frame clones only, not all of them. The sample yields approximately 35,000 clones, without any singletons. No antigen has been assigned to these receptors. Study observations and caveats: In common variable immunodeficiency, TCR beta chains reportedly carried fewer deletions and N-nucleotide insertions.

Input material: peripheral blood mononuclear cells. Receptors were obtained from a human donor with common variable immunodeficiency.

Only a few counts were recorded for this clone. The read ends 3 residues early relative to the CDR3; the germline J gene fills the gap. V gene TRBV2 combines with J gene TRBJ1-5; tentative D call: TRBD1 (5 bases). Germline loops: CDR1 SNHLY, CDR2 FYNNEI. V was cut by 6 bases and J by 4 bases, with 13 bases left in between. CDR3 length equals 14 residues. CDR3 DNA, as far as it was read: TGTGCCAGCAGGAGGGGCACGAGTAATCAGCCC. Translating gives CASRRGTSNQP. Given in full, the CDR3 is CASRRGTSNQPQHF.

This clone is classed as medium-sized. The CDR3 goes on 3 residues after the read ends, and that part is filled in from the germline J gene. The chain carries TRBV5-1 and TRBJ1-2; D ambiguous. The CDR3 spans 15 residues. Germline V gene sequence: CDR1 SGHRS, CDR2 YFSETQ. The CDR3 loop is CASSQVAGPAGGYTF. The covered CDR3 bases are TGCGCCAGCAGCCAAGTGGCCGGCCCCGCGGGGGGC.

In its sample, this clone was seen many times. The CDR3 sequence is CASTEAGVWGQTYEQYF. The sequenced CDR3 bases are TGTGCCAGCACCGAAGCGGGGGTATGGGGACAGACCTACGAG. This chain connects TRBV2 to TRBJ2-7, with a possible D match to TRBD2 (8 bases). Coverage ceases 3 residues before the CDR3 finishes, and the germline J gene fills in the end. Trimming pared 7 bases from V and 2 bases from J, leaving 24 bases between. From germline, CDR1 is SNHLY and CDR2 FYNNEI. The CDR3 consists of 17 residues.

Of note for this clone: The read falls 3 residues short of the CDR3 end, and the missing part is taken from the germline J gene. The V gene is TRBV30, the J gene TRBJ2-7; maybe TRBD2 (6 bases). CDR1 is GTSNPN and CDR2 is SVGIG in the germline V gene (reference sequence). This CDR3 region has 14 residues. The ends were cut back, 0 bases at V and 0 bases at J, with 9 bases in the middle. The CDR3 loop reads CAWSVGGDSYEQYF. The CDR3 bases that were read are TGTGCCTGGAGTGTAGGAGGGGACTCCTACGAG.

In its sample, this clone was seen a few times. The read ends 3 residues shy of where the CDR3 ends; the end is completed using the germline J gene. V usage is TRBV7-2 and J usage is TRBJ1-1, with 7 nucleotides matching TRBD1. The germline V gene encodes CDR1 SGHTA and CDR2 FQGNSA. CDR3 size: 13 residues. The V gene end was trimmed by 5 bases and the J gene end by 7 bases; junction bases not matched to a gene: 7. The CDR3: CASSAPGTDEAFF. The sequenced CDR3 bases are TGTGCCAGCAGCGCTCCCGGGACAGATGAA.

For this clone: The read ends 3 residues before the CDR3 terminus; that terminus is restored from the germline J gene. V is TRBV7-9 and J is TRBJ1-6, with D uncertain. Germline V gene lookup returns CDR1 SEHNR and CDR2 FQNEAQ (reference sequence). The ends were cut back, 6 bases at V and 7 bases at J, with 13 bases in the middle. This CDR3 has 14 residues. The CDR3 bases that were read are TGTGCCAGCAGACAACCTGGGCCGAATTCACCC. Translation gives CASRQPGPNSP. The entire CDR3 protein reads CASRQPGPNSPLHF.